This record concerns one T cell receptor (beta chain) sequence. Generated by immunoSEQ multiplex PCR, the TCRdb table keeps only in-frame clones and is missing some. The data hold under 1,100,000 clones, with under 80% observed a single time. This sample is drawn from a study of shared clonotypes between healthy human individuals. V lost 0 bases, J lost 6 bases, and 12 bases lay in between. The germline V gene encodes CDR1 MNHEY and CDR2 SVGAGI. The CDR3 loop spans 14 amino acids. What was sequenced was memory CD4+ T cells sorted from blood. Subset reported: CD45RA-negative fraction. V gene TRBV6-5 combines with J gene TRBJ2-7; no definite D call. The receptor's source is a man between 18 and 29 years old in good health. In DNA, the CDR3 is TGTGCCAGCAGTTACTCTAGCAGGACCGGCGAGCAGTACTTC. It encodes CASSYSSRTGEQYF.